These 2 T cell receptor beta chains were all obtained from the same sample, sequenced in a study of neurological immune-mediated disorders. TCRdb processed the 5' RACE reads anew with MiXCR; each CDR3 protein has one entry. The sample contains over 35,000 distinct CDR3 sequences, about 2.3% of which appear only once. Sequencing was done on a sample of PBMCs. Source of these receptors: a man in his fifties or sixties with multiple sclerosis.

This clonotype was seen repeatedly, ten times or more. The J gene is TRBJ1-5, the V gene TRBV20-1; a possible D gene is TRBD1 (5 bases). Germline V CDR1 and CDR2: DFQATT, SNEGSKA (reference sequence). V was shortened by 3 bases and J by 0 bases, with 6 bases between the two germline ends. CDR3 length: 13 amino acids. CDR3 nucleotides: TGCAGTGCTAGGAGGGGTAGCAATCAGCCCCAGCATTTT. Translation: CSARRGSNQPQHF.

This clonotype was recorded at least ten times. The J gene is TRBJ2-5, the V gene TRBV7-2; D unresolved. This CDR3 region has 11 residues. Trimming stripped 5 bases from V and 3 bases from J, with 4 bases between. Germline V lookup: CDR1 SGHTA, CDR2 FQGNSA. CDR3 sequence: CASSPKETQYF. Here the CDR3 DNA reads TGTGCCAGCAGCCCAAAAGAGACCCAGTACTTC.